This T cell receptor (beta chain) was identified in a study of molecular identifiers for immune sequencing clone quantification. Study at large: Across replicate runs, RNA obtained from approximately 20,000 or 100,000 naive CD8 cells was divided into five, with four undergoing sequencing.

The J segment lost 6 bases and the V segment lost 1 base, leaving 6 bases of the junction unmatched. CDR1 SEHNR and CDR2 FQNEAQ come from the germline V gene (reference sequence). This CDR3 has 16 residues. TCRdb recomputed calls from the PCR reads with MiXCR, one row per CDR3 protein. Altogether around 480,000 distinct CDR3 sequences are present, around 25% being singletons, with the ten largest covering around 0.76%. Sequenced input: naive CD8+ T cells from blood, with Jurkat cell RNA spiked in. Subset defined: FACS-sorted CD8+CD4-CCR7+CD45RA+ naive T cells. This TCR came from a human donor in good health. Some libraries in this study had Jurkat cell RNA spiked in. The chain has TRBV7-9 and TRBJ2-7; the match to TRBD2 covers 13 bases. The CDR3 DNA follows: TGTGCCAGCAGCTTAGTTGGACTAGCGGGAGTAGTCGAGCAGTACTTC. Translated: CASSLVGLAGVVEQYF.